These T cell receptor beta chains were read from a single sample in a study of response to subunit inactivated influenza vaccine. TCRdb re-called the RT-PCR reads with MiXCR, one entry per CDR3 protein. The profile shows fewer than 550,000 distinct CDR3 sequences, approximately 24% of them singletons. The sequencing here drew on CD4+ T cells sorted from PBMCs, taken roughly 5 days after vaccination. The receptors stem from a man in his forties or fifties who received an inactivated influenza vaccine. The CDR3 runs from the conserved cysteine through the conserved F or W. A D gene is named only where the DNA matches it firmly. Size values are once, few and many counts, or a class for expanded clones, and some rows have none.

>.|TRBJ2-2|TRBV20-1|TRBD1
TGCAGTGCTAGGAGGGACAGATATACGGGGGAGCTGTTTTTT
CSARRDRYTGELFF
>few|TRBJ1-5|TRBV6-1|.
TGTGCCAGCAGGGACTATAGGCTCTTTTATAGCAATCAGCCCCAGCATTTT
CASRDYRLFYSNQPQHF
>.|TRBJ1-6|TRBV4-2|.
TGTGCCAGCAGCCCGTTCGGGGGCTGCTATAATTCACCCCTCCACTTT
CASSPFGGCYNSPLHF
>.|TRBJ2-2|TRBV6-2/TRBV6-3|TRBD1
TGTGCCAGCAGTTTCCGACAGGGTGGAAGCGGGGAGCTGTTTTTT
CASSFRQGGSGELFF
>many|TRBJ1-5|TRBV12-3/TRBV12-4|.
TGTGCCAGCAGTTTACGTTCGGGAATCGGCAATCAGCCCCAGCATTTT
CASSLRSGIGNQPQHF
>few|TRBJ2-1|TRBV5-5|.
TGTGCCAGCAGCTGGAGACGGTTAGGCAATGAGCAGTTCTTC
CASSWRRLGNEQFF
>.|TRBJ2-7|TRBV6-5|.
TGTGCCAGCAGTTACAGTTTCGCGGACAGAAACTACGAGCAGTACTTC
CASSYSFADRNYEQYF
>few|TRBJ1-1|TRBV7-6|TRBD1
TGTGCCAGCAGCTTATCAGGGGGAATGAACACTGAAGCTTTCTTT
CASSLSGGMNTEAFF
>few|TRBJ1-1|TRBV7-6|.
TGTGCCAGCAGCTTATTGGACAGACCGAACACTGAAGCTTTCTTT
CASSLLDRPNTEAFF
>few|TRBJ2-5|TRBV12-3/TRBV12-4|.
TGTGCCAGCAGTCCGGGACAGGGCGGGGGGGAGACCCAGTACTTC
CASSPGQGGGETQYF
>.|TRBJ1-1|TRBV12-5|TRBD1
TGTGCTAGTGGTTTGGGAATACAGGGGGGCACTGAAGCTTTCTTT
CASGLGIQGGTEAFF
>few|TRBJ2-2|TRBV4-3|TRBD2
TGCGCCAGCAGTCTGGCGGGGGGGCCCGGCACCGGGGAGCTGTTTTTT
CASSLAGGPGTGELFF
>many|TRBJ2-1|TRBV29-1|.
TGCAGCGTTGTTGGTGGGGATGAGCAGTTCTTC
CSVVGGDEQFF
>.|TRBJ1-5|TRBV7-6|TRBD1
TGTGCCAGCAGCTCCGGGACAGTTGGGCCCCAGCATTTT
CASSSGTVGPQHF
>.|TRBJ2-7|TRBV9|TRBD1
TGTGCCAGCAGCCCGACAGGGAATACCTACGAGCAGTACTTC
CASSPTGNTYEQYF
>few|TRBJ1-3|TRBV9|.
TGTGCCAGCAGCGCCCGGGACACGGGAAACACCATATATTTT
CASSARDTGNTIYF
>.|TRBJ2-1|TRBV10-3|.
TGTGCCATCAGTGACAGGGATGCCCGGCTCAATGAGCAGTTCTTC
CAISDRDARLNEQFF
>.|TRBJ2-5|TRBV5-1|TRBD2
TGCGCCAGCAGGCCCTCTAGCGGGGGGGCCGAAGAGACCCAGTACTTC
CASRPSSGGAEETQYF
>.|TRBJ2-3|TRBV7-9|TRBD2
TGTGCCAACCTACACGGGGGGGGATTGGGCACAGATACGCAGTATTTT
CANLHGGGLGTDTQYF
>.|TRBJ1-2|TRBV12-3/TRBV12-4|.
TGTGCCAGCAGGCTAGGGGGGGCCGTCTATGGCTACACCTTC
CASRLGGAVYGYTF
>few|TRBJ2-1|TRBV13|TRBD2
TGTGCCAGCAGCCCCGGGATGGCGGGAGGGACCAATGAGCAGTTCTTC
CASSPGMAGGTNEQFF
>.|TRBJ2-2|TRBV20-1|.
TGCTGTGCTAGAGCTATCGGGCAGCCCGCGAACACCGGGGAGCTGTTTTTT
CCARAIGQPANTGELFF
>.|TRBJ2-1|TRBV29-1|TRBD2
TGCAGCGCCCTCCCGGGGAATGGACTAGCGGCTTCCTACAATGAGCAGTTCTTC
CSALPGNGLAASYNEQFF
>few|TRBJ2-3|TRBV6-2/TRBV6-3|.
TGTGCCAGCAGTTATTGGTACACAGATACGCAGTATTTT
CASSYWYTDTQYF
>many|TRBJ2-1|TRBV28|TRBD1
TGTGCCAGCAGCATAGACAGGGGAATCAGGAATGAGCAGTTCTTC
CASSIDRGIRNEQFF
>.|TRBJ2-3|TRBV28|TRBD2
TGTGCCAGCAGTCCGGGACTAGCGGGGGGGGGCCGGACAGATACGCAGTATTTT
CASSPGLAGGGRTDTQYF
>few|TRBJ2-7|TRBV6-2/TRBV6-3|TRBD2
TGTGCCAGCAGTTACTCGAAGTCGAGACTAGCGGCCTCCTACGAGCAGTACTTC
CASSYSKSRLAASYEQYF
>.|TRBJ1-6|TRBV7-9|.
TGTGCCAGCAGACCGGCCTGGGGGACTGAATATAATTCACCCCTCCACTTT
CASRPAWGTEYNSPLHF
>once|TRBJ2-7|TRBV28|.
TGTGCCAGCAGTTTAGGGCAGGGGGGGCAGTACTTC
CASSLGQGGQYF
>.|TRBJ2-5|TRBV18|.
TGTGCCAGCTCACGGAACGCCCGGGAGACCCAGTACTTC
CASSRNARETQYF
>.|TRBJ1-1|TRBV20-1|.
TGCAGTGCCGGGGGGAACAGGATGAACACTGAAGCTTTCTTT
CSAGGNRMNTEAFF
>.|TRBJ1-1|TRBV29-1|.
TGCAGCGTTGAAGCTTACAGGGCCCTGAACACTGAAGCTTTCTTT
CSVEAYRALNTEAFF
>few|TRBJ1-5|TRBV7-2|.
TGTGCCAGCAGCCAGGACTCCCTTAGCAATCAGCCCCAGCATTTT
CASSQDSLSNQPQHF
>many|TRBJ2-1|TRBV6-2/TRBV6-3|TRBD1
TGTGCCAGCAGTGACCAAGGGGGACAGGGGGATGAGCAGTTCTTC
CASSDQGGQGDEQFF
>.|TRBJ2-3|TRBV18|TRBD2
TGTGCCAGCTCACCACGTGGGACTAGCGGGACTAGCACAGATACGCAGTATTTT
CASSPRGTSGTSTDTQYF
>.|TRBJ1-1|TRBV5-1|TRBD1
TGCGCCAGCAGCTGGACAGGACAGAACACTGAAGCTTTCTTT
CASSWTGQNTEAFF
>once|TRBJ2-1|TRBV20-1|.
TGCAGTGCTAGAGATCTCCCGAGGTCCCTACGCAATGAGCAGTTCTTC
CSARDLPRSLRNEQFF
>many|TRBJ2-1|TRBV5-1|TRBD1
TGCGCCAGCAGCCTGACAGGGGGCCTCGATGAGCAGTTCTTC
CASSLTGGLDEQFF
>few|TRBJ1-2|TRBV20-1|.
TGCAGTGCTAGAGAAAAGGGAAGACCTTATGGCTACACCTTC
CSAREKGRPYGYTF
>.|TRBJ2-1|TRBV5-1|.
TGCGCCAGCAGCTTGGAGCCGGGAGCGGGCAATGAGCAGTTCTTC
CASSLEPGAGNEQFF
>.|TRBJ2-2|TRBV7-3|TRBD2
TGTGCCAGCAGCTCGAGAACTAGCGGGGGGGCCGGGGAGCTGTTTTTT
CASSSRTSGGAGELFF
>few|TRBJ2-7|TRBV7-2|.
TGTGCCAGCGGGAGGGGGACATACGAGCAGTACTTC
CASGRGTYEQYF